One sample yielded the 23 T cell receptor beta chains listed below, sequenced in a study of blood T cell repertoires in COVID-19 (dated by TCRdb to about 2020). Libraries came from the immunoSEQ multiplex PCR assay. What TCRdb holds here is the immuneACCESS table cut down to in-frame rearrangements. Part of the clones is not present; checked against another copy, under half of the missing clones reflect an unresolved V gene, and the others are unexplained. In all, the sample holds nearly 80,000 clones, and around nine tenths of those were seen once. The top ten constitute nearly 5% of the sample. Sequences were obtained from peripheral blood. These TCRs come from a woman aged 80 or older with active or convalescent COVID-19.

The chain employs TRBV6-5 and TRBJ1-5, with TRBD1 matching over 10 bases. Germline V gives CDR1 MNHEY, CDR2 SVGAGI. V lost 7 bases to trimming and J lost 7 bases; unmatched junction nucleotides: 7. This CDR3 contains 14 residues. CDR3 protein: CASMKTGGQQPQHF. The CDR3 DNA sequence: TGTGCCAGCATGAAGACAGGGGGCCAGCAGCCCCAGCATTTT.

The V gene is TRBV9, the J gene TRBJ1-4; possible D gene TRBD1, 5 bases. V lost 0 bases and J 0 bases, leaving 12 bases between the germline ends. Looked up from germline, CDR1 is SGDLS and CDR2 is YYNGEE. The CDR3 runs to 17 residues. CDR3 DNA: TGTGCCAGCAGCGTAGGGGCAGGGAGGGCAACTAATGAAAAACTGTTTTTT. This codes for CASSVGAGRATNEKLFF.

This chain links TRBV2 with TRBJ2-4; 9 bases line up with TRBD1. The CDR3 spans 14 residues. Germline V gives CDR1 SNHLY, CDR2 FYNNEI. The trim removed 8 bases at V and 7 bases at J, leaving 9 bases unmatched. CDR3 nucleotide sequence: TGTGCCAGCGGATGGGGGACAGGGATGAACATTCAGTACTTC. As protein: CASGWGTGMNIQYF.

The chain links TRBV16 to TRBJ1-2; D is ambiguous. Trimming removed 5 bases at V and 4 bases at J, with 8 bases between. The CDR3 is 12 residues long. The germline V gene has CDR1 KGHSY and CDR2 FQNENV. The CDR3 sequence is CASSSGSYGYTF. The CDR3 region has the DNA TGTGCCAGCAGCTCTGGGAGCTATGGCTACACCTTC.

V gene TRBV7-9 combines with J gene TRBJ1-1; maybe TRBD1 (5 bases). The V gene's germline CDR1 is SEHNR and CDR2 FQNEAQ (reference sequence). Trimming removed 5 bases at V and 1 base at J, with 14 bases between. This CDR3 is built from 15 residues. This CDR3 reads CASSPRQLPNTEAFF. CDR3 bases: TGTGCCAGCAGCCCCCGACAGCTCCCGAACACTGAAGCTTTCTTT.

V gene TRBV6-2 or TRBV6-3 combines with J gene TRBJ1-5; 8 nucleotides line up with TRBD1. Germline CDR1 and CDR2: MNHEY and SVGEGT. The CDR3 spans 20 residues. V lost 2 bases and J lost 0; bases outside the gene matches: 15. As DNA, the CDR3 is TGTGCCAGCAGTTACGCCGGGACAGGCAACAGGGGCGGTAGCAATCAGCCCCAGCATTTT. This codes for CASSYAGTGNRGGSNQPQHF.

The chain combines TRBV7-2 with TRBJ1-5, with D perhaps matching TRBD1 (6 bases). Germline V gives CDR1 SGHTA, CDR2 FQGNSA. The V end lost 4 bases, the J end lost 1 base, and 8 bases lay between the germline ends. The CDR3 is made up of 14 amino acids. Written as DNA, the CDR3 is TGTGCCAGCAGCTGGACAGTAAGCAATCAGCCCCAGCATTTT. It yields the protein CASSWTVSNQPQHF.

The chain links TRBV29-1 to TRBJ2-7, with TRBD1 matching over 9 bases. V was clipped by 6 bases and J by 2 bases; unmatched bases: 8. The length of the CDR3 is 14 residues. CDR1 is SQVTM and CDR2 is ANQGSEA in the germline V gene. The CDR3 bases are TGCAGCGTCCGCTGGGGACAGGGAACCTACGAGCAGTACTTC. Translated, it gives CSVRWGQGTYEQYF.

The chain is built from TRBV5-6 and TRBJ2-1, with a tentative D call TRBD2 (6 bases). Germline V lookup: CDR1 SGHDT, CDR2 YYEEEE. The CDR3 totals 15 residues. Trimming took 0 bases from V and 6 from J, leaving 13 bases between them. CDR3 sequence: CASSLGARDSNEQFF. The CDR3 DNA reads as TGTGCCAGCAGCTTGGGTGCCCGGGACTCCAATGAGCAGTTCTTC.

The rearrangement uses TRBV12-3 or TRBV12-4 and TRBJ1-5, with 12 bases that match TRBD1. This CDR3 has 13 amino acids. V trimming: 5 bases; J trimming: 9 bases; junction bases outside the gene matches: 2. CDR3 DNA sequence: TGTGCCAGCAGTCGGGACAGGGGGCCGCCCCAGCATTTT. It translates to CASSRDRGPPQHF.

The chain uses TRBV6-1 and TRBJ1-2; TRBD1 might be the D (5 bases). The CDR3 extends over 17 amino acids. From germline, CDR1 is MNHNS and CDR2 SASEGT. The germline V and J ends were trimmed by 0 bases and 4 bases, with 18 bases remaining between them. CDR3 DNA sequence: TGTGCCAGCAGTGAAGCGGGAGGCAGGACAAGGCCCTATGGCTACACCTTC. Protein sequence: CASSEAGGRTRPYGYTF.

This clone has only a few counts. This sequence joins TRBV24-1 and TRBJ2-7; TRBD1 matches 7 bases. CDR3 size: 15 residues. Germline trimming cut 4 bases from V and 2 bases from J; bases unmatched to any gene: 7. CDR1 KGHDR and CDR2 SFDVKD come from the germline V gene. The CDR3 spells CATSDLRGQPYEQYF. CDR3 sequence (DNA): TGTGCCACCAGTGACCTTCGGGGACAGCCCTACGAGCAGTACTTC.

J is TRBJ1-2 and V is TRBV28; D is unresolved. The germline V gene has CDR1 MDHEN and CDR2 SYDVKM. V lost 6 bases and J lost 6, with 11 bases in between. The CDR3 runs to 12 residues. This CDR3 reads CASSYSINGYTF. CDR3 sequence (DNA): TGTGCCAGCAGCTACTCAATCAATGGCTACACCTTC.

The chain recombines TRBV7-3 with TRBJ2-1; TRBD2 is a possible D gene (5 bases). V dropped 2 bases and J dropped 9 bases, with 8 bases sitting between them. CDR1 SGHTA and CDR2 FQGTGA come from the germline V gene. This CDR3 spans 12 amino acids. CDR3 region: CASSLLAGEQFF. The CDR3 coding sequence is TGTGCCAGCAGCTTACTAGCTGGTGAGCAGTTCTTC.

The table lists this clone with a count of one. The chain joins TRBV5-4 to TRBJ1-2; 7 bases are shared with TRBD1. Trimming took 3 bases from V and 2 from J; bases not matched to a gene: 4. This CDR3 is built from 14 residues. Germline CDR1 reads SGHNT; CDR2 reads YYREEE (reference sequence). The CDR3 nucleotides are TGTGCCAGCAGCTCTGGGACAGTCAACTATGGCTACACCTTC. Translation: CASSSGTVNYGYTF.

The chain joins TRBV5-1 to TRBJ2-5; 9 bases match TRBD1. The CDR3 is made up of 14 amino acids. From germline, CDR1 is SGHRS and CDR2 YFSETQ. J was trimmed by 5 bases and V by 4 bases; bases with no gene match: 6. The CDR3 protein is CASSPGTGWETQYF. The CDR3, as DNA: TGCGCCAGCAGCCCCGGGACAGGGTGGGAGACCCAGTACTTC. The full variable domain, with the rest looked up from reference TRBV5-1 and TRBJ2-5, is KAGVTQTPRYLIKTRGQQVTLSCSPISGHRSVSWYQQTPGQGLQFLFEYFSETQRNKGNFPGRFSGRQFSNSRSEMNVSTLELGDSALYLCASSPGTGWETQYFGPGTRLLVL.

The chain uses TRBV4-3 and TRBJ1-6; TRBD1 agrees at 7 bases. Germline CDR1 is LGHNA and CDR2 is YSLEER. Germline trimming cut 3 bases from V and 6 bases from J; bases unmatched to any gene: 11. CDR3 length equals 17 residues. The CDR3 spells CASSQQSTGTVNSPLHF. For the CDR3, the DNA is TGCGCCAGCAGCCAGCAGTCAACCGGGACAGTTAATTCACCCCTCCACTTT.

The chain carries TRBV2 and TRBJ2-3; 12 bases map to TRBD2. Per the germline V gene, CDR1 is SNHLY and CDR2 is FYNNEI. This CDR3 comprises 18 residues. V gave up 3 bases and J gave up 6 bases; unmatched junction bases: 13. The CDR3 DNA reads TGTGCCAGCAGTGACGGGCCTAGCGGGAGGGGTCGGGGGGATACGCAGTATTTT. It translates to CASSDGPSGRGRGDTQYF.

CDR3 DNA sequence: TGTGCCAGCAGTTCAAGACTGCCTAACACTGAAGCTTTCTTT. Residues: CASSSRLPNTEAFF. The rearrangement links TRBV27 to TRBJ1-1; D is undetermined. The CDR3 is made up of 14 amino acids. The V gene's germline CDR1 is MNHEY and CDR2 SMNVEV (reference sequence). V lost 4 bases to trimming and J lost 2 bases, with 11 bases between them.

CDR3 sequence: CASSQTYQGSGANVLTF. The CDR3 DNA sequence: TGCGCCAGCAGCCAAACATACCAGGGGTCTGGGGCCAACGTCCTGACTTTC. This chain joins TRBV4-3 and TRBJ2-6, with a possible D match to TRBD1 (6 bases). From germline, CDR1 is LGHNA and CDR2 YSLEER. V was trimmed by 2 bases and J by 1 base, leaving 12 bases between them. This CDR3 is built from 17 residues.

The chain combines TRBV29-1 with TRBJ1-2; the match to TRBD1 covers 8 bases. The CDR3 totals 11 residues. Trimming at V came to 5 bases and at J to 12 bases, leaving 8 bases not matched to a gene. The germline V gene encodes CDR1 SQVTM and CDR2 ANQGSEA. CDR3 nucleotide sequence: TGCAGCGTTACCCGAGGACAGGGTGACACCTTC. This gives the protein CSVTRGQGDTF. The variable domain in full, with the rest retrieved from reference TRBV29-1 and TRBJ1-2, is SAVISQKPSRDICQRGTSLTIQCQVDSQVTMMFWYRQQPGQSLTLIATANQGSEATYESGFVIDKFPISRPNLTFSTLTVSNMSPEDSSIYLCSVTRGQGDTFGSGTRLTVV.

The chain carries TRBV5-1 and TRBJ2-2; 8 nucleotides agree with TRBD2. CDR1 is SGHRS and CDR2 is YFSETQ in the germline V gene. Unmatched junction bases numbered 4, after V lost 0 bases and J lost 3 bases. The CDR3 is made up of 16 amino acids. The CDR3 region has the DNA TGCGCCAGCAGCTTGGCCGGGGGGGCCCACACCGGGGAGCTGTTTTTT. Its protein is CASSLAGGAHTGELFF.

This clone was detected only a few times. This sequence joins TRBV7-3 and TRBJ2-1; 8 bases map to TRBD2. The CDR3 loop spans 15 amino acids. Trimming cost V 2 bases and J 9 bases; bases outside gene matches: 9. Germline assignment: CDR1 SGHTA and CDR2 FQGTGA. The CDR3 region has the DNA TGTGCCAGCAGCTTATCAGGCGGGGGGCGTACTGAGCAGTTCTTC. It translates to CASSLSGGGRTEQFF. The whole variable domain, remainder taken from reference TRBV7-3 and TRBJ2-1, is GAGVSQTPSNKVTEKGKYVELRCDPISGHTALYWYRQSLGQGPEFLIYFQGTGAADDSGLPNDRFFAVRPEGSVSTLKIQRTERGDSAVYLCASSLSGGGRTEQFFGPGTRLTVL.